The next 30 T cell receptor beta chains were all read from a single sample in a study of T cells after yellow fever vaccination. TCRdb recomputed calls from the 5' RACE reads with MiXCR, one row per CDR3 protein. The sample consists of 300,000 to 350,000 distinct CDR3 sequences, approximately 4.2% of them appearing once. The sequencing used PBMCs, collected 5 days after the yellow fever booster vaccination. The receptors were gathered from a man between 18 and 29 years old who received the YFV17D yellow fever vaccine.

This clonotype was counted ten times or more. The chain joins TRBV6-1 to TRBJ2-2; D remains unclear. Germline V gene data show CDR1 as MNHNS and CDR2 as SASEGT. V was pared by 2 bases and J by 5 bases, with 9 bases between. The CDR3 extends over 14 amino acids. CDR3 sequence reads: CASSEWPTTGELFF. CDR3 coding DNA: TGTGCCAGCAGTGAATGGCCGACTACCGGGGAGCTGTTTTTT.

V and J are TRBV6-2 or TRBV6-3 and TRBJ2-7, with 10 bases fitting TRBD2. Unmatched junction bases numbered 6, after V lost 6 bases and J lost 4 bases. Per the germline V gene, CDR1 is MNHEY and CDR2 is SVGEGT. This CDR3 comprises 14 residues. The CDR3, as DNA: TGTGCCAGCAGCTTACAACTAGCGGGGTACGAGCAGTACGTC. Translating gives CASSLQLAGYEQYV.

This clonotype turned up a few times. The rearrangement links TRBV11-1 to TRBJ2-1; TRBD2 matches at 8 bases. Germline V gene lookup returns CDR1 SGHAT and CDR2 FQDESV (reference sequence). After removal of 4 bases from V and 9 bases from J, the junction contained 2 bases not matched to a gene. This CDR3 is built from 12 residues. CDR3: CASSSGGGEQFF. The CDR3 nucleotides are TGTGCCAGCAGCTCCGGGGGGGGTGAGCAGTTCTTC.

This clonotype was picked up many times. This chain's CDR3 is CASSTVAGELFF. The DNA of the CDR3 is TGTGCCAGCAGCACAGTTGCCGGGGAGCTGTTTTTT. The rearrangement uses TRBV5-5 and TRBJ2-2; the D is unclear. In germline, CDR1 is SGHKS, CDR2 YYEKEE (reference sequence). This CDR3 comprises 12 residues. Trimming cost V 4 bases and J 6 bases, with 7 bases left between them.

This clonotype was detected many times. V usage is TRBV29-1 and J usage is TRBJ1-2; the D is unclear. The CDR3 is 12 residues long. CDR1 and CDR2 from the germline V gene are SQVTM and ANQGSEA. V gave up 7 bases and J gave up 3 bases, with 12 bases separating them. As DNA, the CDR3 is TGCAGCGGTGCCGGGTCCGACTATGGCTACACCTTC. Its translation: CSGAGSDYGYTF. The full variable domain, rest sourced from reference TRBV29-1 and TRBJ1-2, is SAVISQKPSRDICQRGTSLTIQCQVDSQVTMMFWYRQQPGQSLTLIATANQGSEATYESGFVIDKFPISRPNLTFSTLTVSNMSPEDSSIYLCSGAGSDYGYTFGSGTRLTVV.

The CDR3 DNA follows: TGCAGTGCTAGAGTGACACAGGGGATGAATGGCTACACCTTC. As protein: CSARVTQGMNGYTF. The gene calls are TRBV20-1 and TRBJ1-2; TRBD1 matches at 7 bases. Germline V CDR1 and CDR2: DFQATT, SNEGSKA (reference sequence). Losses at the gene ends were 1 base for V and 6 bases for J; bases not matched to a gene: 8. The CDR3 runs to 14 residues.

This clonotype was detected a few times. The rearrangement links TRBV20-1 to TRBJ1-1; a possible D gene is TRBD1 (5 bases). The germline V gene has CDR1 DFQATT and CDR2 SNEGSKA (reference sequence). This CDR3 contains 15 residues. Trimming took 2 bases from V and 3 from J, leaving 16 bases between them. The DNA of the CDR3 is TGCAGTGCTAGAAGGTTGGGGGGAATAGACACTGAAGCTTTCTTT. Translation gives CSARRLGGIDTEAFF.

The chain couples TRBV9 to TRBJ2-1, with D unclear. Germline V gene sequence: CDR1 SGDLS, CDR2 YYNGEE. The CDR3 has 16 residues. The ends were cut back, 2 bases at V and 3 bases at J, with 15 bases in the middle. For the CDR3, the DNA is TGTGCCAGCAGCGTCTCCCAGACGACGGGCTACAATGAGCAGTTCTTC. It encodes CASSVSQTTGYNEQFF.

This clonotype was seen only a few times. The chain links TRBV2 to TRBJ1-1; the D is unclear. V lost 1 base and J lost 0, with 3 bases in between. Looked up from germline, CDR1 is SNHLY and CDR2 is FYNNEI. CDR3 length equals 13 residues. The CDR3 protein is CASSEEMNTEAFF. CDR3 bases: TGTGCCAGCAGTGAAGAAATGAACACTGAAGCTTTCTTT.

There are a few counts of this clonotype. V and J are TRBV5-1 and TRBJ1-6, with 7 bases identical to TRBD1. V lost 4 bases and J lost 8; bases outside the gene matches: 9. The germline V gene has CDR1 SGHRS and CDR2 YFSETQ. This CDR3 contains 15 residues. The chain's CDR3 is CASSLAGTDYSPLHF. CDR3 DNA: TGCGCCAGCAGCCTGGCGGGGACAGACTATTCACCCCTCCACTTT.

This clonotype was found many times. The V and J genes are TRBV7-9 and TRBJ1-1; 7 nucleotides align to TRBD1. Germline trimming cut 5 bases from V and 0 bases from J; bases unmatched to any gene: 9. Germline CDR1 and CDR2: SEHNR and FQNEAQ (reference sequence). The CDR3 extends over 16 amino acids. The CDR3 sequence: CASSRDRNYMNTEAFF. CDR3 nucleotides: TGTGCCAGCAGCCGGGACAGAAACTACATGAACACTGAAGCTTTCTTT.

This clonotype was picked up many times. The chain has TRBV11-2 and TRBJ1-1; D is ambiguous. The germline CDR1 and CDR2 sequences are SGHAT and FQNNGV. This CDR3 is built from 11 residues. Trimming removed 0 bases from V and 8 bases from J, with 4 bases in between. CDR3: CASSLDGEAFF. The CDR3 region has the DNA TGTGCCAGCAGCTTAGACGGGGAAGCTTTCTTT.

This clonotype came up many times. J is TRBJ1-5 and V is TRBV5-1; 7 bases match TRBD1. The CDR3 extends over 14 amino acids. Germline loops: CDR1 SGHRS, CDR2 YFSETQ. The junction had 3 bases not matched to a gene; V was cut back by 0 bases and J by 6 bases. The CDR3 reads CASSLVDRAQPQHF. Written as DNA, the CDR3 is TGCGCCAGCAGCTTGGTCGACAGGGCTCAGCCCCAGCATTTT.

The table lists this clonotype with many counts. This sequence joins TRBV5-8 and TRBJ1-1; D is possibly TRBD1 (5 bases). Deletions cut 4 bases from V and 1 base from J, with 11 bases between. Looked up from germline, CDR1 is SGHTS and CDR2 is YDEGEE. The CDR3 is 14 amino acids. CDR3 loop: CASSPGYSNTEAFF. As DNA, the CDR3 is TGTGCCAGCAGCCCAGGGTACTCGAACACTGAAGCTTTCTTT.

This clonotype was found a few times. The rearrangement uses TRBV14 and TRBJ2-2, with 12 positions matching TRBD1. Germline values: CDR1 SGHDN, CDR2 FVKESK. With 2 bases clipped from V and 6 bases from J, the junction kept 7 bases outside the gene matches. This CDR3 is 17 amino acids long. The CDR3 DNA reads as TGTGCCAGCAGCCAACAGCCGGGACAGGGGGCGTCCGGGGAGCTGTTTTTT. Translated, it gives CASSQQPGQGASGELFF.

The rearrangement links TRBV15 to TRBJ2-7, with D tentatively TRBD1 (6 bases). V was cut by 5 bases and J by 2 bases, with 16 bases left in between. The CDR3 is 15 amino acids. Germline V CDR1 and CDR2: LNHNV, YYDKDF (reference sequence). CDR3 in DNA: TGTGCCACCAGCGCCCGGGCCGGGACAACCTACGAGCAGTACTTC. Translating it yields CATSARAGTTYEQYF.

There are a few counts of this clonotype. The rearrangement links TRBV6-2 or TRBV6-3 to TRBJ1-1; no reliable D call. Germline V gene lookup returns CDR1 MNHEY and CDR2 SVGEGT. The CDR3 sequence is 14 residues long. Trimming took 4 bases from V and 2 from J, leaving 11 bases between them. The CDR3: CASSLVHGNTEAFF. The CDR3 DNA is TGTGCCAGCAGTTTAGTCCACGGAAACACTGAAGCTTTCTTT.

This clonotype has more than one count but fewer than ten. This chain links TRBV5-1 with TRBJ1-2; TRBD1 is a possible D gene (6 bases). Germline CDR1 reads SGHRS; CDR2 reads YFSETQ. The CDR3 is made up of 14 amino acids. V was clipped by 8 bases and J by 2 bases, with 16 bases between them. As DNA, the CDR3 is TGCGCCAGTGGGAAGACAGGAGGGAACTATGGCTACACCTTC. It codes for CASGKTGGNYGYTF.

This clonotype was counted between two and nine times. The V and J genes are TRBV20-1 and TRBJ1-2, with TRBD1 identical over 7 bases. CDR3 length: 17 residues. V shed 2 bases, J shed 4 bases, and the junction held 16 bases outside the gene matches. The germline CDR1 and CDR2 sequences are DFQATT and SNEGSKA (reference sequence). The CDR3 protein is CSARRVGTVGGGYGYTF. The CDR3 region has the DNA TGCAGTGCTAGACGTGTTGGGACAGTCGGAGGGGGCTATGGCTACACCTTC.

This clonotype was seen many times. V and J are TRBV29-1 and TRBJ2-1; D might be TRBD1 (5 bases). The CDR3 consists of 14 residues. Germline CDR1 is SQVTM and CDR2 is ANQGSEA. V dropped 0 bases and J dropped 6 bases, with 12 bases sitting between them. The CDR3 sequence: CSVEEGHRLNEQFF. The CDR3 DNA reads TGCAGCGTTGAAGAGGGGCACAGGCTCAATGAGCAGTTCTTC.

A few counts support this clonotype. V gene TRBV9 combines with J gene TRBJ1-1; the D is unclear. The CDR3 contains 13 residues. The germline CDR1 and CDR2 sequences are SGDLS and YYNGEE. The V gene lost 0 bases and the J gene lost 1 base, with 4 bases spanning the gap. The CDR3: CASSVDWNTEAFF. Written as DNA, the CDR3 is TGTGCCAGCAGCGTAGACTGGAACACTGAAGCTTTCTTT.

The table lists this clonotype with a few counts. This chain connects TRBV18 to TRBJ2-5; D is uncertain. CDR1 and CDR2 (germline): KGHSH, LQKENI. CDR3 length: 14 amino acids. Trimming took 0 bases from V and 1 from J, leaving 6 bases between them. The CDR3 loop is CASSPPGSQETQYF. CDR3 DNA: TGTGCCAGCTCACCACCGGGATCCCAAGAGACCCAGTACTTC.

This chain uses TRBV9 with TRBJ2-2; 9 bases agree with TRBD2. The CDR3 is 15 amino acids. The germline V gene encodes CDR1 SGDLS and CDR2 YYNGEE. Trimming took 2 bases from V and 5 from J; bases not matched to a gene: 4. CDR3 residues: CASSVSGGLTGELFF. CDR3 nucleotides: TGTGCCAGCAGCGTCAGCGGGGGGTTAACCGGGGAGCTGTTTTTT.

This clonotype came up many times. The CDR3 loop reads CASSYSKGAFEAFF. As DNA, the CDR3 is TGTGCCAGCAGTTACTCTAAGGGGGCCTTTGAAGCTTTCTTT. The chain combines TRBV6-5 with TRBJ1-1; 7 bases are a match to TRBD1. Germline V CDR1 and CDR2: MNHEY, SVGAGI. The junction had 5 bases not matched to a gene; V was cut back by 0 bases and J by 7 bases. The CDR3 spans 14 residues.

V and J are TRBV24-1 and TRBJ1-1; no clear D gene. The V end was cut by 3 bases, the J end by 8 bases, with 6 bases between. Per the germline V gene, CDR1 is KGHDR and CDR2 is SFDVKD. The CDR3 contains 11 residues. In nucleotides, the CDR3 is TGTGCCACCAGTGATGGAGTGGAAGCTTTCTTT. This codes for CATSDGVEAFF.

There are a few counts of this clonotype. The chain uses TRBV18 and TRBJ2-5, with D perhaps matching TRBD2 (7 bases). In germline, CDR1 is KGHSH, CDR2 LQKENI. CDR3 length equals 16 residues. The V end lost 3 bases, the J end lost 1 base, and 15 bases lay between the germline ends. In nucleotides, the CDR3 is TGTGCCAGCTCACCTGCACTCGGGGGGCTCCAAGAGACCCAGTACTTC. Translating gives CASSPALGGLQETQYF.

This clonotype was recorded many times. The chain carries TRBV6-1 and TRBJ2-3, with D possibly matching TRBD1 (6 bases). The CDR3 sequence is 15 residues long. The germline V gene has CDR1 MNHNS and CDR2 SASEGT. V lost 7 bases and J lost 0, with 14 bases in between. CDR3 bases: TGTGCCAGCAACCGGGACACCTCTAGCACAGATACGCAGTATTTT. This sequence encodes CASNRDTSSTDTQYF.

This clonotype was recorded at least ten times. This chain joins TRBV29-1 and TRBJ1-1; D gene unclear. The CDR3 runs to 12 residues. Germline V gene sequence: CDR1 SQVTM, CDR2 ANQGSEA. Trimming stripped 6 bases from V and 5 bases from J, with 13 bases between. Here the CDR3 DNA reads TGCAGCGTCACGGGCCCTTCGACTGAAGCTTTCTTT. The encoded protein is CSVTGPSTEAFF.

Turning to this clonotype: This clone may be a read error of a much larger clone one base away. The chain is built from TRBV25-1 and TRBJ2-4; the D gene could be TRBD1 or TRBD2 (7 bases each). The CDR3 loop spans 15 amino acids. Germline assignment: CDR1 MGHDK and CDR2 SYGVNS. V shed 7 bases and J shed 8 bases, with 21 bases lying between them. The CDR3 loop reads CASTGWEGAQHIQYF. Here the CDR3 DNA reads TGTGCCAGCACAGGGTGGGAGGGGGCCCAACACATTCAGTACTTC.

This clonotype was found many times. The chain joins TRBV7-2 to TRBJ2-5; 12 bases fit TRBD2. The CDR3 extends over 15 amino acids. The J segment lost 5 bases and the V segment lost 1 base, leaving 2 bases of the junction unmatched. Germline assignment: CDR1 SGHTA and CDR2 FQGNSA. CDR3 amino acids: CASSLDGTSGETQYF. CDR3 nucleotides: TGTGCCAGCAGCTTAGACGGGACTAGCGGGGAGACCCAGTACTTC.